This TCR beta chain emerged from a study of OX40 agonist ivuxolimab in advanced cancers. Findings and caveats of the study: Compared with CD4+, CD8+ T cells on average had more expanded clones.

Trimming removed 5 bases from V and 1 base from J; junction bases left unmatched: 4. Germline V gene data show CDR1 as MNHNS and CDR2 as SASEGT. The CDR3 is 15 amino acids. Notes on this clone: Its antigen is currently unknown.

Profiled with immunoSEQ multiplex PCR; TCRdb holds only in-frame clones, not every one. Among tens of thousands of clones listed, approximately 85% were seen once. The clonotype originates from an adult with an advanced solid tumor such as melanoma, head and neck, liver or kidney cancer. The J gene is TRBJ2-3, the V gene TRBV6-1; 9 bases match TRBD1. The sequencing used CD4+ or CD8+ T cells sorted from blood, collected in a trial of the OX40 agonist ivuxolimab. CDR3 sequence: CASSFTGGGTDTQYF. The CDR3 DNA follows: TGTGCCAGCAGTTTTACAGGGGGCGGCACAGATACGCAGTATTTT.